Listed below are T cell receptor beta chains from one sample, sequenced in a study of beta chain features in type 1 diabetes. The repertoire was sequenced with immunoSEQ multiplex PCR; TCRdb's copy has only in-frame clones and lacks some. The sample includes around 400,000 clones, around 13% of them seen just once. The sample comprised naive CD4+ T cells from blood. The receptors stem from a man younger than 30 in good health. CDR3s include the opening cysteine and the closing phenylalanine or tryptophan. A D gene is named only where the DNA matches it firmly. Rows may omit the clone size; those that give it use once, few, many or a size class.

J: TRBJ2-3
D: TRBD1
size: few
V: TRBV7-3
CDR3: CASSATGVEADTQYF
DNA: TGTGCCAGCAGCGCGACAGGGGTGGAGGCAGATACGCAGTATTTT

J: TRBJ1-6
D: TRBD1
size: NA
V: TRBV6-5
CDR3: CASIDRAVNSPLHF
DNA: TGTGCCAGCATAGACAGGGCAGTGAATTCACCCCTCCACTTT

J: TRBJ2-3
D: TRBD2
size: NA
V: TRBV5-6
CDR3: CASSTEGLDPLGTQYF
DNA: TGTGCCAGCAGCACGGAAGGACTAGACCCCCTTGGTACGCAGTATTTT

J: TRBJ1-5
D: NA
size: few
V: TRBV7-9
CDR3: CASSLGGRNQPQHF
DNA: TGTGCCAGCAGCTTAGGGGGCCGAAATCAGCCCCAGCATTTT

J: TRBJ1-2
D: TRBD1
size: NA
V: TRBV18
CDR3: CASSQDRDSGGYTF
DNA: TGTGCCAGCTCGCAAGACAGGGATTCAGGTGGCTACACCTTC

J: TRBJ1-6
D: TRBD1
size: NA
V: TRBV5-1
CDR3: CATSDRGDSPLHF
DNA: TGCGCCACCTCGGACAGGGGTGATTCACCCCTCCACTTT

J: TRBJ1-4
D: NA
size: NA
V: TRBV7-6
CDR3: CASSFSTVGEKLFF
DNA: TGTGCCAGCAGCTTCTCTACAGTTGGAGAAAAACTGTTTTTT

J: TRBJ2-3
D: TRBD2
size: NA
V: TRBV7-2
CDR3: CARRSLAGAGDTQYF
DNA: TGTGCCAGAAGATCCCTAGCGGGAGCGGGAGATACGCAGTATTTT

J: TRBJ1-2
D: TRBD1
size: few
V: TRBV7-2
CDR3: CASSLQTDRPGYTF
DNA: TGTGCCAGCAGCTTACAGACGGACAGGCCTGGCTACACCTTC

J: TRBJ1-1
D: TRBD1
size: NA
V: TRBV5-1
CDR3: CASSSGTGRNTEAFF
DNA: TGCGCCAGCAGCTCGGGGACAGGGAGGAACACTGAAGCTTTCTTT

J: TRBJ2-3
D: NA
size: NA
V: TRBV7-9
CDR3: CASSRSGEDTQYF
DNA: TGTGCCAGCAGCCGATCAGGGGAGGATACGCAGTATTTT

J: TRBJ2-7
D: NA
size: few
V: TRBV5-1
CDR3: CASSRTGSSYEQYF
DNA: TGCGCCAGCAGCAGAACAGGGAGCTCCTACGAGCAGTACTTC

J: TRBJ1-2
D: NA
size: NA
V: TRBV15
CDR3: CATSRSPGGYTF
DNA: TGTGCCACCAGCAGGTCACCGGGGGGCTACACCTTC

J: TRBJ1-1
D: NA
size: NA
V: TRBV7-9
CDR3: CASSFSRGTEAFF
DNA: TGTGCCAGCAGCTTTTCGCGGGGCACTGAAGCTTTCTTT

J: TRBJ1-3
D: NA
size: NA
V: TRBV19
CDR3: CASSPRSRSGNTIYF
DNA: TGTGCCAGTAGTCCTCGGAGTCGCTCTGGAAACACCATATATTTT

J: TRBJ1-3
D: NA
size: NA
V: TRBV7-9
CDR3: CASSLNRNSGNTIYF
DNA: TGTGCCAGCAGCTTAAACAGGAACTCTGGAAACACCATATATTTT

J: TRBJ1-3
D: NA
size: NA
V: TRBV7-6
CDR3: CASSLSRSSGNTIYF
DNA: TGTGCCAGCAGCTTATCCAGAAGCTCTGGAAACACCATATATTTT

J: TRBJ2-3
D: TRBD2
size: NA
V: TRBV7-2
CDR3: CASSPRPGTSGTDTQYF
DNA: TGTGCCAGCAGCCCACGTCCCGGGACTAGCGGCACAGATACGCAGTATTTT

J: TRBJ2-1
D: TRBD2
size: few
V: TRBV4-1
CDR3: CASSQARRGTEQFF
DNA: TGCGCCAGCAGCCAAGCCCGGCGGGGGACTGAGCAGTTCTTC

J: TRBJ2-1
D: NA
size: NA
V: TRBV18
CDR3: CASSPSQGVGEQFF
DNA: TGTGCCAGCTCACCTTCCCAGGGTGTAGGTGAGCAGTTCTTC

J: TRBJ1-3
D: NA
size: few
V: TRBV6-6
CDR3: CASRDTGDGNTIYF
DNA: TGTGCCAGCAGAGACACGGGGGACGGAAACACCATATATTTT

J: TRBJ2-2
D: NA
size: few
V: TRBV30
CDR3: CAWRPTGNTGELFF
DNA: TGTGCCTGGAGACCGACAGGAAACACCGGGGAGCTGTTTTTT

J: TRBJ2-7
D: TRBD1
size: NA
V: TRBV11-2
CDR3: CASSQGDSSSRHEQYF
DNA: TGTGCCAGCAGCCAGGGGGACAGTTCCTCCCGCCACGAGCAGTACTTC

J: TRBJ2-5
D: TRBD2
size: NA
V: TRBV5-6
CDR3: CASSLPSSGVLQETQYF
DNA: TGTGCCAGCAGCTTGCCTTCTAGCGGAGTACTACAAGAGACCCAGTACTTC

J: TRBJ1-4
D: NA
size: NA
V: TRBV7-6
CDR3: CASSLARSAGNEKLFF
DNA: TGTGCCAGCAGCTTAGCGAGGTCTGCCGGTAATGAAAAACTGTTTTTT

J: TRBJ2-1
D: TRBD2
size: few
V: TRBV4-2
CDR3: CASSHVSGGALYNEQFF
DNA: TGTGCCAGCAGCCACGTTAGCGGGGGGGCCCTCTACAATGAGCAGTTCTTC

J: TRBJ1-5
D: TRBD1
size: NA
V: TRBV30
CDR3: CAWTDRTNQPQHF
DNA: TGTGCCTGGACGGACAGGACAAATCAGCCCCAGCATTTT

J: TRBJ2-2
D: TRBD2
size: NA
V: TRBV2
CDR3: CASSWGLARSGELFF
DNA: TGTGCCAGCAGTTGGGGACTAGCGAGGTCCGGGGAGCTGTTTTTT

J: TRBJ1-1
D: NA
size: few
V: TRBV4-1
CDR3: CASSQESRGTEAFF
DNA: TGCGCCAGCAGCCAAGAGTCCCGGGGCACTGAAGCTTTCTTT

J: TRBJ2-2
D: NA
size: few
V: TRBV7-2
CDR3: CASSMTRDTGELFF
DNA: TGTGCCAGCAGCATGACTAGGGACACCGGGGAGCTGTTTTTT

J: TRBJ1-2
D: NA
size: NA
V: TRBV7-3
CDR3: CASSPGRGSYGYTF
DNA: TGTGCCAGCAGCCCGGGACGGGGGTCCTATGGCTACACCTTC

J: TRBJ2-7
D: TRBD1
size: few
V: TRBV10-3
CDR3: CAISDRESYEQYF
DNA: TGTGCCATCTCCGACAGGGAGTCCTACGAGCAGTACTTC

J: TRBJ2-5
D: NA
size: few
V: TRBV25-1
CDR3: CASSDPRGSETQYF
DNA: TGTGCCAGCAGTGACCCCAGGGGATCCGAGACCCAGTACTTC

J: TRBJ2-7
D: NA
size: NA
V: TRBV21-1
CDR3: CASFVGGSRHEQYF
DNA: TGTGCCAGCTTTGTCGGGGGTTCAAGGCACGAGCAGTACTTC

J: TRBJ1-1
D: NA
size: NA
V: TRBV28
CDR3: CASRWRMNTEAFF
DNA: TGTGCCAGCAGGTGGAGAATGAACACTGAAGCTTTCTTT

J: TRBJ1-1
D: NA
size: few
V: TRBV30
CDR3: CAWSSTDSEAFF
DNA: TGTGCCTGGAGTTCTACGGACAGTGAAGCTTTCTTT

J: TRBJ2-1
D: TRBD1
size: few
V: TRBV11-3
CDR3: CASSLGQGPYNEQFF
DNA: TGTGCCAGCAGCTTGGGACAGGGACCCTACAATGAGCAGTTCTTC

J: TRBJ2-1
D: NA
size: NA
V: TRBV5-6
CDR3: CASSLRLASYNEQFF
DNA: TGTGCCAGCAGCCTCAGACTGGCTTCCTACAATGAGCAGTTCTTC

J: TRBJ2-2
D: TRBD1
size: NA
V: TRBV7-8
CDR3: CASSGRDRGVRAGELFF
DNA: TGTGCCAGCAGCGGGAGGGACAGGGGGGTTAGAGCCGGGGAGCTGTTTTTT

J: TRBJ2-3
D: NA
size: NA
V: TRBV11-2
CDR3: CASSYYTDTQYF
DNA: TGTGCCAGCAGTTACTACACAGATACGCAGTATTTT

J: TRBJ2-7
D: NA
size: NA
V: TRBV4-1
CDR3: CASSGTWGSYEQYF
DNA: TGCGCCAGCAGCGGGACTTGGGGCTCCTACGAGCAGTACTTC

J: TRBJ1-5
D: TRBD1
size: NA
V: TRBV28
CDR3: CASSFWTGSNQPQHF
DNA: TGTGCCAGCAGTTTCTGGACAGGAAGCAATCAGCCCCAGCATTTT

J: TRBJ2-1
D: NA
size: few
V: TRBV6-5
CDR3: CASSPPFF
DNA: TGTGCCAGCAGCCCTCCGTTCTTC

J: TRBJ2-3
D: TRBD2
size: few
V: TRBV15
CDR3: CATSRETSGGVDTQYF
DNA: TGTGCCACCAGCAGAGAGACTAGCGGGGGGGTAGATACGCAGTATTTT

J: TRBJ1-1
D: TRBD1
size: few
V: TRBV5-1
CDR3: CASSLADRASEAFF
DNA: TGCGCCAGCAGCTTGGCCGACAGGGCCTCTGAAGCTTTCTTT

J: TRBJ2-7
D: NA
size: NA
V: TRBV9
CDR3: CASSVATGRGYEQYF
DNA: TGTGCCAGCAGCGTAGCCACGGGACGGGGGTACGAGCAGTACTTC